What follows are 27 T cell receptor beta chains derived from one specimen sequenced in a study of blood T cell repertoires in COVID-19. Profiled with immunoSEQ multiplex PCR; TCRdb holds only in-frame clones, not every one. The sample yields 350,000 to 400,000 clones, approximately 87% seen once. The sample was PBMCs or T cells enriched from blood (not recorded which). These receptors all come from a middle-aged man in a cohort exposed to, infected with or recovered from COVID-19 (not recorded which).

The V gene is TRBV7-6, the J gene TRBJ2-7, with 12 nucleotides matching TRBD2. Trimming at V came to 3 bases and at J to 1 base, leaving 1 base not matched to a gene. Germline V gene data show CDR1 as SGHVS and CDR2 as FNYEAQ. The CDR3 is 15 amino acids. This CDR3 reads CASSLTSGRSYEQYF. The CDR3 coding sequence is TGTGCCAGCAGCTTGACTAGCGGGAGATCCTACGAGCAGTACTTC. The whole variable domain, filled in from reference TRBV7-6 and TRBJ2-7, reads GAGVSQSPRYKVTKRGQDVALRCDPISGHVSLYWYRQALGQGPEFLTYFNYEAQQDKSGLPNDRFSAERPEGSISTLTIQRTEQRDSAMYRCASSLTSGRSYEQYFGPGTRLTVT.

The chain has TRBV28 and TRBJ2-7; 10 bases agree with TRBD1. The germline V gene encodes CDR1 MDHEN and CDR2 SYDVKM. Trimming removed 5 bases from V and 2 bases from J; junction bases left unmatched: 12. This CDR3 comprises 17 residues. The CDR3 protein is CASSPSGQGKVPYEQYF. The CDR3 bases are TGTGCCAGCAGTCCGTCGGGACAGGGGAAAGTCCCCTACGAGCAGTACTTC.

The chain links TRBV2 to TRBJ1-6, with a weak D call TRBD1 (5 bases). The V end was cut by 3 bases, the J end by 5 bases, with 11 bases between. The CDR3 runs to 15 residues. Germline loops: CDR1 SNHLY, CDR2 FYNNEI. The CDR3 nucleotides read TGTGCCAGCAGTGATCAGGGAAGGGATAATTCACCCCTCCACTTT. Its protein is CASSDQGRDNSPLHF.

This clone was seen just once. This chain uses TRBV5-1 with TRBJ1-2; a weak D match, TRBD1 (5 bases). This CDR3 is built from 15 residues. The V end lost 4 bases, the J end lost 4 bases, and 17 bases lay between the germline ends. Germline CDR1 is SGHRS and CDR2 is YFSETQ. The chain's CDR3 is CASSTDGTRGYGYTF. The DNA for the CDR3 is TGCGCCAGCAGCACGGACGGGACTCGGGGCTATGGCTACACCTTC.

This clone appeared a few times. The chain joins TRBV19 to TRBJ2-3; D gene unclear. From germline, CDR1 is LNHDA and CDR2 SQIVND (reference sequence). The CDR3 is 13 residues long. The V gene lost 3 bases and the J gene lost 4 bases, with 8 bases spanning the gap. The CDR3 here is CASSIAGSDTQYF. The CDR3 nucleotides read TGTGCCAGTAGTATCGCCGGGTCAGATACGCAGTATTTT.

This clone was seen a single time. Other nucleotide sequences from this sample produce the same CDR3. The chain combines TRBV5-1 with TRBJ2-5, with TRBD2 identical over 7 bases. Germline V gene lookup returns CDR1 SGHRS and CDR2 YFSETQ. After removal of 5 bases from V and 5 bases from J, the junction contained 0 bases not matched to a gene. The CDR3 contains 11 residues. CDR3 sequence reads: CASRRGETQYF. Written as DNA, the CDR3 is TGCGCCAGCAGGCGGGGGGAGACCCAGTACTTC.

The rearrangement uses TRBV3-1 (or the pseudogene TRBV3-2) and TRBJ1-1; the D is unclear. This CDR3 spans 14 amino acids. CDR1 and CDR2 (germline): LGHDT, YNNKEL (reference sequence). The V end was cut by 0 bases, the J end by 0 bases, with 5 bases between. CDR3 amino acids: CASSQDILNTEAFF. The CDR3 bases are TGTGCCAGCAGCCAAGACATCCTGAACACTGAAGCTTTCTTT.

This clone was recorded once. The J gene is TRBJ2-7, the V gene TRBV24-1, with 8 nucleotides matching TRBD2. Looked up from germline, CDR1 is KGHDR and CDR2 is SFDVKD. There are 14 residues in the CDR3. With 9 bases clipped from V and 0 bases from J, the junction kept 6 bases outside the gene matches. CDR3 region: CATSTSGNSYEQYF. Written as DNA, the CDR3 is TGTGCCACCTCCACTAGCGGCAACTCCTACGAGCAGTACTTC.

The chain has TRBV6-2 or TRBV6-3 and TRBJ1-2, with 9 nucleotides matching TRBD1. Germline trimming cut 6 bases from V and 3 bases from J; bases unmatched to any gene: 5. The CDR3 is made up of 14 amino acids. The V gene's germline CDR1 is MNHEY and CDR2 SVGEGT. For the CDR3, the DNA is TGTGCCAGCAGCCCGACAGGGGGGTACTATGGCTACACCTTC. Translated: CASSPTGGYYGYTF.

V gene TRBV28 combines with J gene TRBJ1-1; 10 bases align to TRBD1. The germline CDR1 and CDR2 sequences are MDHEN and SYDVKM. The CDR3 covers 16 residues. J was trimmed by 1 base and V by 5 bases; bases with no gene match: 7. CDR3 protein: CASSRRTGGGNTEAFF. In DNA form, the CDR3 reads TGTGCCAGCAGTCGACGGACAGGGGGTGGGAACACTGAAGCTTTCTTT.

The V gene is TRBV2, the J gene TRBJ1-4; 8 nucleotides align to TRBD1. The CDR3 is 18 residues long. Germline-derived CDR1 and CDR2 are SNHLY and FYNNEI. Trimming removed 6 bases from V and 1 base from J; junction bases left unmatched: 13. Written as DNA, the CDR3 is TGTGCCAGCAGGCGGACAGGGAGGGTAATGGAAACTAATGAAAAACTGTTTTTT. It encodes CASRRTGRVMETNEKLFF.

J is TRBJ1-2 and V is TRBV5-6, with 8 positions matching TRBD1. The CDR3 has 17 residues. V lost 3 bases, J lost 1 base, and 11 bases stayed unmatched. CDR1 SGHDT and CDR2 YYEEEE come from the germline V gene. The CDR3 DNA follows: TGTGCCAGCAGCTCGCCACGGACAGGGTCTCATAACTATGGCTACACCTTC. Its protein product is CASSSPRTGSHNYGYTF.

Only a few counts were recorded for this clone. The gene calls are TRBV7-9 and TRBJ2-1, with D hard to call. Germline CDR1 and CDR2: SEHNR and FQNEAQ (reference sequence). Trimming took 5 bases from V and 6 from J, leaving 11 bases between them. The CDR3 covers 13 residues. The CDR3 nucleotides read TGTGCCAGCAGCAACAATAGAGGCAATGAGCAGTTCTTC. It yields the protein CASSNNRGNEQFF.

The genes are TRBV5-1 and TRBJ1-5; D call uncertain. The V and J ends lost 4 bases and 0 bases respectively, with 11 bases between them. From germline, CDR1 is SGHRS and CDR2 YFSETQ. The CDR3 runs to 15 residues. CDR3 residues: CASSPDDNSNQPQHF. The CDR3 nucleotides read TGCGCCAGCAGCCCCGACGACAATAGCAATCAGCCCCAGCATTTT.

This clone was picked up one time. V usage is TRBV18 and J usage is TRBJ1-3; 9 nucleotides agree with TRBD1. Germline-derived CDR1 and CDR2 are KGHSH and LQKENI. The CDR3 length is 14 residues. V dropped 4 bases and J dropped 4; count of bases not matched to a gene: 2. The CDR3 nucleotides are TGTGCCAGCTCACAAGGGACAGGGGGAAACACCATATATTTT. It is translated as CASSQGTGGNTIYF. Combining the CDR3 with reference TRBV18 and TRBJ1-3 gives the whole variable domain NAGVMQNPRHLVRRRGQEARLRCSPMKGHSHVYWYRQLPEEGLKFMVYLQKENIIDESGMPKERFSAEFPKEGPSILRIQQVVRGDSAAYFCASSQGTGGNTIYFGEGSWLTVV.

The chain employs TRBV27 and TRBJ2-5; 9 nucleotides align to TRBD2. The J segment lost 2 bases and the V segment lost 4 bases, leaving 8 bases of the junction unmatched. Germline CDR1 and CDR2: MNHEY and SMNVEV (reference sequence). The CDR3 sequence is 16 residues long. The CDR3, as DNA: TGTGCCAGCAGTTCGCGGGAGGGCCAATTTCAAGAGACCCAGTACTTC. As protein: CASSSREGQFQETQYF.

The rearrangement links TRBV15 to TRBJ2-1, with 10 bases lining up with TRBD2. The CDR3 runs to 18 residues. After removal of 0 bases from V and 3 bases from J, the junction contained 8 bases not matched to a gene. The germline V gene encodes CDR1 LNHNV and CDR2 YYDKDF (reference sequence). This CDR3 is CATSRDLGGLASYNEQFF. CDR3 DNA sequence: TGTGCCACCAGCAGAGATTTAGGGGGACTAGCGAGCTACAATGAGCAGTTCTTC.

This clone was seen only once. V and J are TRBV5-1 and TRBJ2-3; 9 bases agree with TRBD1. The germline V gene encodes CDR1 SGHRS and CDR2 YFSETQ. This CDR3 has 15 amino acids. After removal of 3 bases from V and 5 bases from J, the junction contained 7 bases not matched to a gene. This chain's CDR3 is CASSSGTGPIDTQYF. Written as DNA, the CDR3 is TGCGCCAGCAGCTCAGGGACAGGGCCAATAGATACGCAGTATTTT.

V is TRBV9 and J is TRBJ2-3; D call uncertain. This CDR3 contains 15 residues. From germline, CDR1 is SGDLS and CDR2 YYNGEE. Trimming stripped 4 bases from V and 5 bases from J, with 17 bases between. As DNA, the CDR3 is TGTGCCAGCAGCATCCGACCGGTTTCGGGAGATACGCAGTATTTT. It specifies CASSIRPVSGDTQYF.

The gene calls are TRBV30 and TRBJ1-6, with D unresolved. The V gene's germline CDR1 is GTSNPN and CDR2 SVGIG (reference sequence). Trimming removed 8 bases from V and 1 base from J, with 9 bases in between. This CDR3 is built from 13 residues. In DNA form, the CDR3 reads TGTGCCATCGAGGTGTCCTATAATTCACCCCTCCACTTT. Translating it yields CAIEVSYNSPLHF.

The chain links TRBV5-5 to TRBJ1-1; D ambiguous. This CDR3 has 13 amino acids. Germline CDR1 is SGHKS and CDR2 is YYEKEE (reference sequence). V was shortened by 3 bases and J by 0 bases, with 6 bases between the two germline ends. In nucleotides, the CDR3 is TGTGCCAGCAGCTCCCAGGTGAACACTGAAGCTTTCTTT. It specifies CASSSQVNTEAFF.

The rearrangement links TRBV6-1 to TRBJ1-1; tentatively, D is TRBD1 (6 bases). This CDR3 spans 14 amino acids. V lost 2 bases and J lost 5, with 12 bases in between. Looked up from germline, CDR1 is MNHNS and CDR2 is SASEGT. The CDR3 here is CASSENRDRTEAFF. DNA for the CDR3: TGTGCCAGCAGTGAAAACAGGGACCGGACTGAAGCTTTCTTT.

With regard to this clone: The same CDR3 is also encoded by other DNA sequences in this sample. The V and J genes are TRBV19 and TRBJ1-5, with 8 bases aligning to TRBD1. The junction had 4 bases not matched to a gene; V was cut back by 5 bases and J by 1 base. Germline CDR1 and CDR2: LNHDA and SQIVND (reference sequence). This CDR3 spans 15 amino acids. Written as DNA, the CDR3 is TGTGCCAGTAGTCCTAGGACAGGGAGCAATCAGCCCCAGCATTTT. Translating it yields CASSPRTGSNQPQHF.

The V call is TRBV10-3, the J call TRBJ1-1, with TRBD1 matching 7 bases. Unmatched junction bases numbered 7, after V lost 8 bases and J lost 4 bases. CDR1 is ENHRY and CDR2 is SYGVKD in the germline V gene. The CDR3 length is 13 residues. CDR3 protein: CAIQTGLGTEAFF. CDR3 nucleotide sequence: TGTGCCATCCAGACAGGGTTGGGCACTGAAGCTTTCTTT.

This sequence joins TRBV21-1 and TRBJ2-4; the table's D gene call, TRBD1, was not cross checked with the DNA. TRBV21-1 is classified as a pseudogene. CDR3 length equals 14 residues. CDR3 amino acids: CASSKALAKNIQYF. Here the CDR3 DNA reads TGTGCCAGCAGCAAGGCCCTAGCCAAAAACATTCAGTACTTC.

The genes are TRBV28 and TRBJ1-1; D call uncertain. The CDR3 has 15 amino acids. V gave up 7 bases and J gave up 0 bases, with 15 bases separating them. The germline gives CDR1 MDHEN, CDR2 SYDVKM. The CDR3 here is CASTPADILNTEAFF. The CDR3 nucleotides are TGTGCCAGCACCCCTGCCGACATTCTGAACACTGAAGCTTTCTTT.

This chain joins TRBV4-1 and TRBJ1-2; 9 positions match TRBD1. The CDR3 runs 16 residues. The V segment lost 0 bases and the J segment 2 bases; nucleotides outside the gene matches: 4. Germline V gene sequence: CDR1 MGHRA, CDR2 YSYEKL. In DNA, the CDR3 is TGCGCCAGCAGCCAAGACGCCGGGACAGGGAACTATGGCTACACCTTC. Protein: CASSQDAGTGNYGYTF.